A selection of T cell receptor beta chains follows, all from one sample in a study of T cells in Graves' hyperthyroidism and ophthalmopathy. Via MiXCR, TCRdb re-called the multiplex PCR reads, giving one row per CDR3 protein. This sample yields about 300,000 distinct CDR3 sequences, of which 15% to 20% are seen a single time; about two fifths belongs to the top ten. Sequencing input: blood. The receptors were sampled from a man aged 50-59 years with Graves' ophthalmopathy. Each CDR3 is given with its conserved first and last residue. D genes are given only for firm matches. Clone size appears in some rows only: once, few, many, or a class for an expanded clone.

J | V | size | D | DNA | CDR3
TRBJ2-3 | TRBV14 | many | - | TGTGCCAGCAGCCTTACGATCAGGGGAGATACGCAGTATTTT | CASSLTIRGDTQYF
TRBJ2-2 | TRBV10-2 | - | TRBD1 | TGCGCCAGTAGCCGACCGGGACAGGGAATAACAGGGGAGCTGTTTTTT | CASSRPGQGITGELFF
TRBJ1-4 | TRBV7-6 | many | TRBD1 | TGTGCCAGCAGCCGAACGGGACAGCAGAATGAAAAACTGTTTTTT | CASSRTGQQNEKLFF
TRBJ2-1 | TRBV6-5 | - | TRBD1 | TGTGCCAGCAGTTACTCGAGGGGGGACAGGGGTGAGCAGTTCTTC | CASSYSRGDRGEQFF
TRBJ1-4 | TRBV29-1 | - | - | TGCAGCCCCTATGACAGGCGTAATGAAAAACTGTTTTTT | CSPYDRRNEKLFF
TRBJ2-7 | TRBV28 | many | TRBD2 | TGTGCCAGCAGTCCGGGGGGAATGCGGGAGCAGTACTTC | CASSPGGMREQYF
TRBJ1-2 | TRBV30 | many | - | TGTGCCTGGAGTGAGAGGAGGAGGGGCTACACCTTC | CAWSERRRGYTF
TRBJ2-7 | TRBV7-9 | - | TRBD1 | TGTGCCAGCAGCACCCCGGGACAGGGGGGGACCTACGAGCAGTACTTC | CASSTPGQGGTYEQYF
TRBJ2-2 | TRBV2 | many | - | TGTGCCAGCAGTGGGGCGGGCGTGAACACCGGGGAGCTGTTTTTT | CASSGAGVNTGELFF
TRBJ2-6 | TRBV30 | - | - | TGTGCCTGGACCGGGTTACGGGGTGGGGCCAACGTCCTGACTTTC | CAWTGLRGGANVLTF
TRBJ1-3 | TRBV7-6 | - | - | TGTGCCAGCAGCTTAGTCCCCGGCTATGGAAACACCATATATTTT | CASSLVPGYGNTIYF
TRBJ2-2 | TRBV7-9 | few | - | TGTGCCAGCAGCTTAGCGAGAACCGGGGAGCTGTTTTTT | CASSLARTGELFF
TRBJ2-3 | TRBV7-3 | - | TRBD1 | TGTGCCAGCAGCTTATTGGGACAGCCCAGCACGCAGTATTTT | CASSLLGQPSTQYF
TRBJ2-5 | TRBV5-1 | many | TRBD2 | TGCGCCAGCAGCTTGGCCGGGACTAGCGGGAGACGGCAAGAGACCCAGTACTTC | CASSLAGTSGRRQETQYF
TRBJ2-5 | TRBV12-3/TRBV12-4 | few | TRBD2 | TGTGCCAGCAGTTTACGGGGACTAGCTCAAGAGACCCAGTACTTC | CASSLRGLAQETQYF
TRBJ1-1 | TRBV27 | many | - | TGTGCCAGCAGTTTAAGGGGAACAAGGCTGATGAACACTGAAGCTTTCTTT | CASSLRGTRLMNTEAFF
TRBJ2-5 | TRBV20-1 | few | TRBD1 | TGCAGTGCTACCACAAGGGACAGTCGTATAGAGACCCAGTACTTC | CSATTRDSRIETQYF
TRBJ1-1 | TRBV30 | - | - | TGTGCCTGGGAGGGGCCCGGTAATATGAACACTGAAGCTCTCTTT | CAWEGPGNMNTEALF
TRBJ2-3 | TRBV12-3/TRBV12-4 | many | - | TGTGCCAGCAGTTTACAGGGGTCGGGCACAGATACGCAGTATTTT | CASSLQGSGTDTQYF
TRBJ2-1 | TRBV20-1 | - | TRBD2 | TGCAGTGCTAGGATCAGACTAGCGGGTCCAAATGAGCAGTTCTTC | CSARIRLAGPNEQFF
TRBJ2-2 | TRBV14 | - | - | TGTGCCAGCAGTCAAACGGTTGCCGGGGAGCTGTTTTTT | CASSQTVAGELFF
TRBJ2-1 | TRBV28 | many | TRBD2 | TGTGCCAGCAGTTTTAGCGGGAGGGCCAATGAGCAGTTCTTC | CASSFSGRANEQFF
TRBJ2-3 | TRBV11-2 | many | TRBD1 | TGTGCCAGCAGCCCCGGACAGGGGCAAGGCACAGATACGCAGTATTTT | CASSPGQGQGTDTQYF
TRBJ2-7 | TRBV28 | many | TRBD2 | TGTGCCAGCAGTGCACCGGGACTAGCGGGAGACGAGCAGTACTTC | CASSAPGLAGDEQYF
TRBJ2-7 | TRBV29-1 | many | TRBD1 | TGCAGCGTTGAAGTTGGGACAGGGGATAAGGAGCAGTACTTC | CSVEVGTGDKEQYF
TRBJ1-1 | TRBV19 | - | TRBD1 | TGTGCCAGTAGTACCAGACAGGGGATCACTGAAGCTTTCTTT | CASSTRQGITEAFF
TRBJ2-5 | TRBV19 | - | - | TGTGCCAGTACTGATTGGAGCTTGGAGACCCAGTACTTC | CASTDWSLETQYF
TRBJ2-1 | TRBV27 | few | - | TGTGCCAGCAATGATCTCGGGGGTAGCTCCTACAATGAGCAGTTCTTC | CASNDLGGSSYNEQFF
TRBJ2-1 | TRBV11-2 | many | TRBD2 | TGTGCCAGCAGCTTAGTATCGAGCGGGAGGTACAATGAGCAGTTCTTC | CASSLVSSGRYNEQFF
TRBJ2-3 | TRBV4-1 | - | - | TGCGCCAGCAGCCAAGTCGGGGCAGGGAGCGGCACAGATACGCAGTATTTT | CASSQVGAGSGTDTQYF
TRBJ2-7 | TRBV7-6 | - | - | TGTGCCGGCAGCTTAGCGTCCGCGGGACGCGAGCAGTACTTC | CAGSLASAGREQYF
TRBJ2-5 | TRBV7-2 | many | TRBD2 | TGTGCCAGCAGCTTAGGCGGGAGGCAAGAGACCCAGTACTTC | CASSLGGRQETQYF
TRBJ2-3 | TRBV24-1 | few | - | TGTGCCACCAGTGGAGACAAGGCAGATACGCAGTATTTT | CATSGDKADTQYF